The source of this T cell receptor (beta chain) is a study of long-term antiretroviral therapy in people with HIV. Across the study: Sampling started about a decade before the 2015 immediate-ART recommendation. Broader study findings: After ART, diversity increased yet remained lower than transplant donor controls. Data on ART adherence, viral resistance or therapy changes were unavailable.

The germline V gene encodes CDR1 SGHDN and CDR2 FVKESK. The CDR3 runs to 13 residues. Deletions cut 4 bases from V and 3 bases from J, with 10 bases between. Running of the v3.0 immunoSEQ assay took place at survey level. The target of sequencing was roughly 35,000-55,000 T-cell genomes per sample. This table comes from immunoSEQ multiplex PCR, and its TCRdb copy is limited to in-frame clones, with some not included. The sample records about 20,000 clones, roughly 85% being singletons. This clone is deemed medium-sized. What it recognizes is unknown. This receptor was identified in a middle-aged man with HIV. Sample: unsorted PBMCs, taken 2.3 to 2.5 years after starting antiretroviral therapy. The chain is built from TRBV14 and TRBJ2-7; a possible D gene is TRBD1 (6 bases). The CDR3 loop reads CASSPQGSYEQYF. CDR3 nucleotide sequence: TGTGCCAGCAGCCCACAGGGTAGCTACGAGCAGTACTTC.